These 8 T cell receptor beta chains originate from one sample sequenced in a study of blood T cells in healthy people across ages. The second PCR ran about 6 to 12 cycles with a sample-barcoded 5' primer and J-beta primers. In TCRdb, the 5' RACE reads were re-called with MiXCR into one record per CDR3 protein. The repertoire consists of around 870,000 distinct CDR3 sequences, with around 28% occurring once and the leading ten covering roughly 17%. The sequenced sample was blood. The receptors were sampled from an elderly woman in good health.

This clonotype has a single count. This chain joins TRBV5-1 and TRBJ1-2; D remains ambiguous. This CDR3 region has 15 residues. The germline V gene encodes CDR1 SGHRS and CDR2 YFSETQ. Trimming left V 3 bases short and J 2 bases short, with 14 bases between. This chain's CDR3 is CASSSTVGRNYGYTF. For the CDR3, the DNA is TGCGCCAGCAGCTCTACCGTTGGCAGAAACTATGGCTACACCTTC.

This chain joins TRBV28 and TRBJ1-6; perhaps TRBD1 as D (5 bases). Trimming took 5 bases from V and 7 from J, leaving 18 bases between them. CDR3 length: 16 amino acids. Looked up from germline, CDR1 is MDHEN and CDR2 is SYDVKM. CDR3 coding DNA: TGTGCCAGCAGTATGGGGGGGGTCTCCCTGAATTCACCCCTCCACTTT. The encoded protein is CASSMGGVSLNSPLHF.

This sequence joins TRBV6-1 and TRBJ2-1, with 7 bases aligning to TRBD1. Germline V lookup: CDR1 MNHNS, CDR2 SASEGT. V was clipped by 6 bases and J by 0 bases; unmatched bases: 11. The CDR3 covers 17 residues. Here the CDR3 DNA reads TGTGCCAGCAGGTCCGGGACAGCCTTGAGCTCCTACAATGAGCAGTTCTTC. This codes for CASRSGTALSSYNEQFF.

This clonotype was seen at least ten times. The J gene is TRBJ2-4, the V gene TRBV7-9; D is undetermined. There are 12 residues in the CDR3. V was clipped by 2 bases and J by 6 bases, with 5 bases between them. Germline assignment: CDR1 SEHNR and CDR2 FQNEAQ (reference sequence). The CDR3 sequence: CASSLRTNIQYF. In DNA form, the CDR3 reads TGTGCCAGCAGCTTACGGACAAACATTCAGTACTTC.

This clonotype was seen a few times. V is TRBV6-2 or TRBV6-3 and J is TRBJ1-2, with TRBD1 identical over 11 bases. Germline CDR1 and CDR2: MNHEY and SVGEGT. V gave up 8 bases and J gave up 4 bases; unmatched junction bases: 6. This CDR3 is built from 14 residues. In DNA, the CDR3 is TGTGCCAGCGGGGACAGGGGGAGAGGCTATGGCTACACCTTC. Its protein product is CASGDRGRGYGYTF.

In the case of this clonotype: A much more abundant neighbour one base away suggests this may be a read error. V is TRBV5-1 and J is TRBJ1-4, with D hard to call. V lost 4 bases, J lost 10 bases, and 20 bases lay in between. Germline CDR1 and CDR2: SGHRS and YFSETQ. The CDR3 covers 15 residues. The CDR3: CASSVEGQRWGKLFF. The CDR3 DNA reads TGCGCCAGCAGCGTGGAAGGGCAGCGGTGGGGAAAACTGTTTTTT.

A word on this clonotype: A single base separates this from a much larger clone, so it may be a read error. The rearrangement joins TRBV4-3 to TRBJ2-7; D may be TRBD1 (6 bases). Trimming removed 1 base at V and 2 bases at J, with 12 bases between. From germline, CDR1 is LGHNA and CDR2 YSLEER. The CDR3 loop spans 15 amino acids. CDR3 in amino acids: CASSQGGQGAYEQYF. In DNA, the CDR3 is TGCGCCAGCAGCCAAGGGGGACAAGGCGCCTACGAGCAGTACTTC.

The chain recombines TRBV7-2 with TRBJ1-4; the D is unclear. V lost 5 bases to trimming and J lost 0 bases, with 13 bases between them. The CDR3 covers 16 residues. Germline CDR1 SGHTA, CDR2 FQGNSA. DNA of the CDR3: TGTGCCAGCAGCCCGACGGCACGGACAACTAATGAAAAACTGTTTTTT. Protein product: CASSPTARTTNEKLFF.